The clone carrying this T cell receptor beta chain has only a few counts. The target antigen is unknown. The sample is drawn from a study of identical twins. TCRdb analysed the 5' RACE reads with MiXCR anew, one entry per CDR3 protein. The profile shows hundreds of thousands of distinct CDR3 sequences, over 15% of them singletons. This CDR3 contains 14 residues. Between the trimmed V and J ends, which lost 8 bases and 10 bases, there was a span of 21 bases. Study-level points and caveats: The conclusions drew on cross-sectional statistical analysis instead of tracking the same donors.

This sample also appeared in a second study, on T cells expressing NK-cell markers. As that report states: In roughly six donors, dominant CD3+CD56+NKG2C+ clonotypes ranked among the top 10 CD8+ clonotypes.

The chain links TRBV12-3 or TRBV12-4 to TRBJ2-1; the D is unclear. This TCR derives from a woman between 18 and 29 years old in good health. The sequenced material came from PBMCs. The DNA for the CDR3 is TGTGCCAGCCGGGCGCCTCGAGAGTCCGGAGAGCAGTTCTTC. Its protein product is CASRAPRESGEQFF.